The 11 T cell receptor beta chains below all came from one sample that was sequenced in a study of glioma-infiltrating T cells after dendritic cell vaccination. Clones were sequenced by immunoSEQ multiplex PCR, and TCRdb holds only the in-frame ones, with some missing. The data contain some 70,000 clones, roughly 80% of them singletons. The input for sequencing was blood, taken before dendritic cell vaccination. These receptors originate from a human donor with glioblastoma.

The chain employs TRBV5-1 and TRBJ2-3; D uncertain. CDR1 is SGHRS and CDR2 is YFSETQ in the germline V gene. The length of the CDR3 is 14 residues. Trimming stripped 4 bases from V and 2 bases from J, with 11 bases between. The DNA of the CDR3 is TGCGCCAGCAGCGCCACGCGCAACACAGATACGCAGTATTTT. Translated: CASSATRNTDTQYF.

The chain has TRBV18 and TRBJ1-3, with D maybe TRBD1 (5 bases). CDR1 is KGHSH, CDR2 LQKENI, per germline. The V gene lost 1 base and the J gene lost 2 bases, with 9 bases spanning the gap. The CDR3 length is 15 residues. The CDR3: CASSPRGRTGNTIYF. In DNA form, the CDR3 reads TGTGCCAGCTCACCACGGGGGAGGACTGGAAACACCATATATTTT.

The J gene is TRBJ1-6, the V gene TRBV5-6; a possible D gene is TRBD1 (6 bases). The CDR3 is 14 residues long. V was clipped by 3 bases and J by 7 bases, with 11 bases between them. Per germline, CDR1 SGHDT and CDR2 YYEEEE. The CDR3 nucleotides read TGTGCCAGCAGCTGGGGGGGCAAAAATTCACCCCTCCACTTT. Translation: CASSWGGKNSPLHF. Using reference TRBV5-6 and TRBJ1-6 for the parts outside the CDR3, the full variable domain is DAGVTQSPTHLIKTRGQQVTLRCSPKSGHDTVSWYQQALGQGPQFIFQYYEEEERQRGNFPDRFSGHQFPNYSSELNVNALLLGDSALYLCASSWGGKNSPLHFGNGTRLTVT.

The chain has TRBV6-5 and TRBJ2-7; possible D gene TRBD2, 7 bases. V was clipped by 7 bases and J by 2 bases, with 15 bases between them. CDR3 length equals 14 residues. Germline CDR1 and CDR2: MNHEY and SVGAGI. The CDR3 region is CASNKAGHTYEQYF. CDR3 sequence (DNA): TGTGCCAGCAATAAAGCGGGACACACCTACGAGCAGTACTTC.

The CDR3 loop is CASSPPGRDNEQFF. CDR3 nucleotide sequence: TGCGCCAGCTCACCTCCCGGGAGGGACAATGAGCAGTTCTTC. V and J are TRBV10-1 and TRBJ2-1; 8 bases agree with TRBD2. Germline CDR1 is WNHNN and CDR2 is SYGVQD (reference sequence). J was trimmed by 5 bases and V by 8 bases; bases with no gene match: 8. The CDR3 is 14 amino acids.

The rearrangement joins TRBV5-1 to TRBJ2-7; D is ambiguous. V lost 2 bases, J lost 4 bases, and 13 bases lay in between. Per the germline V gene, CDR1 is SGHRS and CDR2 is YFSETQ. The length of the CDR3 is 14 residues. The CDR3, as DNA: TGCGCCAGCAGCTTCGGTGAAATCGGTTACGAGCAGTACTTC. Its protein product is CASSFGEIGYEQYF.

This chain joins TRBV5-1 and TRBJ1-4, with 7 nucleotides matching TRBD1. V was pared by 2 bases and J by 8 bases, with 6 bases of the junction left unmatched. The germline CDR1 and CDR2 sequences are SGHRS and YFSETQ. The CDR3 contains 14 residues. CDR3 region: CASSFTGDDEKLFF. CDR3 nucleotides: TGCGCCAGCAGCTTCACAGGGGACGACGAAAAACTGTTTTTT.

The V gene is TRBV29-1, the J gene TRBJ1-1; the D gene is possibly TRBD1 (5 bases). CDR3 size: 14 residues. V dropped 5 bases and J dropped 4 bases, with 17 bases sitting between them. Germline loops: CDR1 SQVTM, CDR2 ANQGSEA. The CDR3 nucleotides are TGCAGCGTTTCGGATAAGGGGCCGGGCACTGAAGCTTTCTTT. Translating gives CSVSDKGPGTEAFF.

The chain combines TRBV6-1 with TRBJ2-3; possible D gene TRBD1, 6 bases. CDR3 length: 15 residues. The V end was cut by 7 bases, the J end by 2 bases, with 16 bases between. Germline V gene lookup returns CDR1 MNHNS and CDR2 SASEGT. The CDR3 DNA reads TGTGCCAGCACCTCACAGGGACGAGCCACAGATACGCAGTATTTT. Its translation is CASTSQGRATDTQYF.

The chain links TRBV6-1 to TRBJ2-2, with a tentative D call TRBD2 (5 bases). With 0 bases removed from V and 5 bases from J, the gap between germline ends came to 7 bases. Germline V CDR1 and CDR2: MNHNS, SASEGT. This CDR3 is 14 amino acids long. The CDR3 protein is CASSEAGETGELFF. In DNA form, the CDR3 reads TGTGCCAGCAGTGAAGCCGGGGAAACCGGGGAGCTGTTTTTT.

This sequence joins TRBV28 and TRBJ1-1; possible D gene TRBD1, 5 bases. The CDR3 sequence is 16 residues long. Trimming shortened V by 5 bases and J by 4 bases, and 20 bases separated the two germline ends. Germline V gives CDR1 MDHEN, CDR2 SYDVKM. Here the CDR3 reads CASSPGTALTITEAFF. The CDR3 coding sequence is TGTGCCAGCAGTCCGGGGACTGCTTTGACGATCACTGAAGCTTTCTTT.